Each of the 13 T cell receptor beta chains below was sequenced from the same sample in a study of identical twins. Each CDR3 protein gets one entry after TCRdb re-called the 5' RACE reads with MiXCR. The data show 420,000 or so distinct CDR3 sequences, with approximately 18% seen just once and 9.5% to 15% held by the top ten. Sequencing was carried out using naive T cells sorted from blood. These receptors were collected from a man aged 50-60 years in good health.

CDR3 amino acids: CASSLTTVADTQYF. CDR3 sequence (DNA): TGTGCCAGCAGCTTAACGACAGTGGCAGATACGCAGTATTTT. The chain has TRBV7-8 and TRBJ2-3, with D perhaps matching TRBD1 (5 bases). The CDR3 consists of 14 residues. CDR1 and CDR2 (germline): SGHVS, FQNEAQ. Trimming removed 2 bases from V and 4 bases from J, with 10 bases in between.

CDR3 loop: CASSLSGGGGANVLTF. The CDR3 region has the DNA TGTGCCAGCAGCTTATCAGGGGGCGGTGGGGCCAACGTCCTGACTTTC. The V and J genes are TRBV7-9 and TRBJ2-6; 8 positions agree with TRBD1. This CDR3 is 16 amino acids long. In germline, CDR1 is SEHNR, CDR2 FQNEAQ (reference sequence). The V gene end was trimmed by 2 bases and the J gene end by 3 bases; junction bases not matched to a gene: 3.

This clonotype was detected ten times or more. The chain is built from TRBV29-1 and TRBJ2-3, with 7 positions matching TRBD2. CDR3 length: 14 residues. The V gene's germline CDR1 is SQVTM and CDR2 ANQGSEA. After removal of 5 bases from V and 2 bases from J, the junction contained 7 bases not matched to a gene. CDR3 in amino acids: CSVLERGHTDTQYF. As DNA, the CDR3 is TGCAGCGTTCTAGAGCGGGGTCACACAGATACGCAGTATTTT.

This clonotype has at least ten counts. CDR3 region: CASSPGGEQFF. For the CDR3, the DNA is TGCGCCAGCAGCCCCGGGGGGGAGCAGTTCTTC. This rearrangement joins TRBV5-1 to TRBJ2-1, with 7 bases lining up with TRBD2. J gave up 10 bases and V 4 bases, and 2 bases lay outside the gene matches. Germline CDR1 SGHRS, CDR2 YFSETQ. The CDR3 covers 11 residues.

This chain links TRBV5-1 with TRBJ2-3; 10 nucleotides line up with TRBD1. CDR3 length: 17 residues. V shed 0 bases, J shed 1 base, and the junction held 5 bases outside the gene matches. Germline CDR1 is SGHRS and CDR2 is YFSETQ. CDR3 sequence: CASSLAGGTGGTDTQYF. The CDR3 DNA reads TGCGCCAGCAGCTTGGCCGGGGGGACAGGGGGCACAGATACGCAGTATTTT.

This chain joins TRBV5-1 and TRBJ2-1; D is perhaps TRBD2 (5 bases). V dropped 4 bases and J dropped 6 bases, with 20 bases sitting between them. CDR3 length: 16 residues. From germline, CDR1 is SGHRS and CDR2 YFSETQ. This CDR3 reads CASSAQMEGRGNEQFF. CDR3 sequence (DNA): TGCGCCAGCAGCGCCCAGATGGAAGGGAGAGGCAATGAGCAGTTCTTC.

In its sample, this clonotype was seen many times. The CDR3 DNA is TGTGCCAGCAGGACCGGGACAGTGTCCCAAGAGACCCAGTACTTC. This sequence encodes CASRTGTVSQETQYF. The V and J genes are TRBV7-2 and TRBJ2-5; 7 bases map to TRBD1. This CDR3 region has 15 residues. Germline trimming cut 6 bases from V and 1 base from J; bases unmatched to any gene: 8. Germline V gene sequence: CDR1 SGHTA, CDR2 FQGNSA. The full variable domain, rest sourced from reference TRBV7-2 and TRBJ2-5, is GAGVSQSPSNKVTEKGKDVELRCDPISGHTALYWYRQSLGQGLEFLIYFQGNSAPDKSGLPSDRFSAERTGGSVSTLTIQRTQQEDSAVYLCASRTGTVSQETQYFGPGTRLLVL.

This clonotype has at least ten counts. One junction end disagrees with the germline gene, perhaps due to a read error. The chain carries TRBV4-1 and TRBJ2-2, with D possibly being TRBD2 (6 bases). Germline lookup yields CDR1 MGHRA and CDR2 YSYEKL. CDR3 length: 15 residues. The CDR3 sequence: CASSQGGAGTGELFF. DNA for the CDR3: TGTGCCAGCAGCCAAGGAGGGGCTGGGACCGGGGAGCTGTTTTTT.

This chain connects TRBV5-1 to TRBJ2-1, with 10 bases fitting TRBD2. The CDR3 spans 17 residues. Trimming at V came to 2 bases and at J to 3 bases, leaving 8 bases not matched to a gene. The germline CDR1 and CDR2 sequences are SGHRS and YFSETQ. CDR3 amino acids: CASSFGAGGLIYNEQFF. CDR3 in DNA: TGCGCCAGCAGCTTTGGAGCGGGAGGGCTTATCTACAATGAGCAGTTCTTC.

The sample holds a few counts of this clonotype. The genes are TRBV5-1 and TRBJ1-3, with a tentative D call TRBD1 (6 bases). The CDR3 extends over 15 amino acids. Germline CDR1 and CDR2: SGHRS and YFSETQ. V was cut by 5 bases and J by 2 bases, with 14 bases left in between. For the CDR3, the DNA is TGCGCCAGCAGGCCACCGGGACAAGCTGGAAACACCATATATTTT. Its translation: CASRPPGQAGNTIYF.

This chain links TRBV12-3 or TRBV12-4 with TRBJ2-1; weak D call: TRBD2 (7 bases). The V end was cut by 3 bases, the J end by 12 bases, with 15 bases between. This CDR3 spans 13 amino acids. The CDR3 nucleotides are TGTGCCAGCAGTTTCTCGAGGGGGGGGGCGCAGTTCTTC. Protein: CASSFSRGGAQFF.

This clonotype has just a few counts. The chain is built from TRBV7-9 and TRBJ2-4; 9 nucleotides line up with TRBD1. The CDR3 has 15 residues. Germline V gives CDR1 SEHNR, CDR2 FQNEAQ (reference sequence). The V gene end was trimmed by 1 base and the J gene end by 7 bases; junction bases not matched to a gene: 5. CDR3 region: CASSLVDGTGNIQYF. In DNA form, the CDR3 reads TGTGCCAGCAGCTTAGTAGACGGGACAGGGAACATTCAGTACTTC.

About this clonotype: The CDR3 ends on some other residue instead of the conserved phenylalanine or tryptophan, so this is likely a read error. This chain connects TRBV12-3 or TRBV12-4 to TRBJ1-5; D perhaps matches TRBD1 (5 bases). This CDR3 spans 14 amino acids. The ends were cut back, 2 bases at V and 6 bases at J, with 11 bases in the middle. The CDR3 bases are TGTGCCAGCAGTTTAATTGGGGCGCCTCAGCCCCAGCATCTT. It specifies CASSLIGAPQPQHL.